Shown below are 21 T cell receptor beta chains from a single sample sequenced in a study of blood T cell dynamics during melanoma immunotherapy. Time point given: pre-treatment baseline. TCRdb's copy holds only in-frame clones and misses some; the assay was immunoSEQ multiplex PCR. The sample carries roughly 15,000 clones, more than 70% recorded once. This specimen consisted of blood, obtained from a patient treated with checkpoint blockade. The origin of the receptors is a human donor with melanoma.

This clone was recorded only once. The CDR3 sequence is CASSLLLQDKSYNEQFF. CDR3 DNA: TGCGCCAGCAGCCTCCTCCTGCAGGACAAATCCTACAATGAGCAGTTCTTC. The rearrangement links TRBV4-1 to TRBJ2-1, with D possibly being TRBD1 (5 bases). The V gene's germline CDR1 is MGHRA and CDR2 YSYEKL. Deletions cut 4 bases from V and 1 base from J, with 17 bases between. The CDR3 spans 17 residues.

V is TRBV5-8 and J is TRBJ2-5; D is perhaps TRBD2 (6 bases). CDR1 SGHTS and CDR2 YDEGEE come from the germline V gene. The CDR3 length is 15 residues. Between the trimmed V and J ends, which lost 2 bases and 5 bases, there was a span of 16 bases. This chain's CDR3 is CASSFGAGGVETQYF. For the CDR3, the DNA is TGTGCCAGCAGCTTTGGCGCGGGCGGGGTGGAGACCCAGTACTTC.

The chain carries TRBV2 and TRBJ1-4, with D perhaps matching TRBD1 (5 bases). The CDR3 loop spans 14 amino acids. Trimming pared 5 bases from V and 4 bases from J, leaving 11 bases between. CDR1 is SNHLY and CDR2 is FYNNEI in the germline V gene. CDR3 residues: CASSTGRVNEKLFF. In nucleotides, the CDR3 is TGTGCCAGCAGTACGGGACGGGTTAATGAAAAACTGTTTTTT.

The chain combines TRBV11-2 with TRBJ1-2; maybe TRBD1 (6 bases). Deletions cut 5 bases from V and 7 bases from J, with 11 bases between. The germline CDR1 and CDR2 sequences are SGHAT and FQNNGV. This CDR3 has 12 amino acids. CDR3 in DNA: TGTGCCAGCAGCCCGGGACACCTTGGCTACACCTTC. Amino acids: CASSPGHLGYTF.

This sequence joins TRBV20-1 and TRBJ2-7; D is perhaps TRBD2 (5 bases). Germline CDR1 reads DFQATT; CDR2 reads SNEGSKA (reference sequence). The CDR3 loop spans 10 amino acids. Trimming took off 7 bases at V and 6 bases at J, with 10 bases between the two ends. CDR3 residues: CSVMDFEQYF. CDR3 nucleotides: TGCAGTGTAATGGACTTCGAGCAGTACTTC.

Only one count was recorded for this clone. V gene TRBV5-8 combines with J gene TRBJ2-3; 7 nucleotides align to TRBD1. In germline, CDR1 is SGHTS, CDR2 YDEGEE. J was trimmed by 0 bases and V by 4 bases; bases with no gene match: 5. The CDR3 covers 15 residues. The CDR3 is CASSRPGQSTDTQYF. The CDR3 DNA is TGTGCCAGCAGCCGTCCGGGACAGAGCACAGATACGCAGTATTTT. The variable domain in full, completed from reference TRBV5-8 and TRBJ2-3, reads EAGVTQSPTHLIKTRGQQATLRCSPISGHTSVYWYQQALGLGLQFLLWYDEGEERNRGNFPPRFSGRQFPNYSSELNVNALELEDSALYLCASSRPGQSTDTQYFGPGTRLTVL.

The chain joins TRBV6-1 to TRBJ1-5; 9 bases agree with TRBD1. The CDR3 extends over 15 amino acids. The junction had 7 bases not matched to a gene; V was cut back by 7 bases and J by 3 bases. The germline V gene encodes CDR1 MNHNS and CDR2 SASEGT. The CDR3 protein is CASTPGTGINQPQHF. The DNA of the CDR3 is TGTGCCAGCACCCCCGGGACAGGGATCAATCAGCCCCAGCATTTT.

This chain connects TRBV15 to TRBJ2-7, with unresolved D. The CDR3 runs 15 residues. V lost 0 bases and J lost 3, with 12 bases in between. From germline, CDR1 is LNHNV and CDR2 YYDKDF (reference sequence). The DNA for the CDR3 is TGTGCCACCAGCAGAGATGGAGCGTCAAACTACGAGCAGTACTTC. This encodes CATSRDGASNYEQYF.

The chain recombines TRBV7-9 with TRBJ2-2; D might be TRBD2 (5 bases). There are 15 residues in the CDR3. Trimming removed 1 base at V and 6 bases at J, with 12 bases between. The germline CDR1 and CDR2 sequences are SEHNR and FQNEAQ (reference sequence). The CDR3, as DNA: TGTGCCAGCAGCTTAGAGCTAGCAAGGTCCGGGGAGCTGTTTTTT. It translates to CASSLELARSGELFF.

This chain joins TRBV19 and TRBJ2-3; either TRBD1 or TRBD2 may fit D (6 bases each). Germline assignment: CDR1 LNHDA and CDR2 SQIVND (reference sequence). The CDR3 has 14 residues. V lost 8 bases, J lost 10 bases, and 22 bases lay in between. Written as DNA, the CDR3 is TGTGCCAGTGGACAGATAAGGGGGGTTGGGGCGCAGTATTTT. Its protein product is CASGQIRGVGAQYF.

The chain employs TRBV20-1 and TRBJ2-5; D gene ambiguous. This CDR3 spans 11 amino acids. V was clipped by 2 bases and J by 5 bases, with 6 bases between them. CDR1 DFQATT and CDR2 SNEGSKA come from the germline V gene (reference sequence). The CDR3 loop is CSARKEETQYF. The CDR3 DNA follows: TGCAGTGCTAGAAAAGAGGAGACCCAGTACTTC.

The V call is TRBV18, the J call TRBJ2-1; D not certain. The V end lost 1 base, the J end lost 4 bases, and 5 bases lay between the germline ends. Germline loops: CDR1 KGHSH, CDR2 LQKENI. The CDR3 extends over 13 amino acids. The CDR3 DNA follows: TGTGCCAGCTCACCACTTGAATACAATGAGCAGTTCTTC. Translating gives CASSPLEYNEQFF. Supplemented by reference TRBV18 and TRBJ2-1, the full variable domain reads NAGVMQNPRHLVRRRGQEARLRCSPMKGHSHVYWYRQLPEEGLKFMVYLQKENIIDESGMPKERFSAEFPKEGPSILRIQQVVRGDSAAYFCASSPLEYNEQFFGPGTRLTVL.

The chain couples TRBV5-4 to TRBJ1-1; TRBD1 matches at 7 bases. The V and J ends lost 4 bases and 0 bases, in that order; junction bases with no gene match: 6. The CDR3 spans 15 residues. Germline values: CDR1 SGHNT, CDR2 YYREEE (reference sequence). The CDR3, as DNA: TGTGCCAGCAGCCCACGACAGGGACTGAACACTGAAGCTTTCTTT. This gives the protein CASSPRQGLNTEAFF.

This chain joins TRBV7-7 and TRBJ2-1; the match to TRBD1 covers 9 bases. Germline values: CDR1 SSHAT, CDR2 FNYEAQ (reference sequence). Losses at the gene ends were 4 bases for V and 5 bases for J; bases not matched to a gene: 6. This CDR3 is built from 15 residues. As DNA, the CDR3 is TGTGCCAGCAGCTGGGGACAGGGCCCCCACAATGAGCAGTTCTTC. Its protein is CASSWGQGPHNEQFF.

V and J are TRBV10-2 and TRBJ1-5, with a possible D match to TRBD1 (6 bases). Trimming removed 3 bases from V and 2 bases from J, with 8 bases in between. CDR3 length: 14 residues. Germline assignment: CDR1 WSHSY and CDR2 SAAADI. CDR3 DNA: TGCGCCAGCAGTGAAGGGGGGGGCAATCAGCCCCAGCATTTT. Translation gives CASSEGGGNQPQHF.

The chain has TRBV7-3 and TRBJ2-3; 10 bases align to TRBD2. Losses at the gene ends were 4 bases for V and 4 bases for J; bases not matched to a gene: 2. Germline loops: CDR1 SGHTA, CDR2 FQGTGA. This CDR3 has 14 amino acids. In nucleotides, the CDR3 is TGTGCCAGCAGCTCGGGACTAGCGCCAGATACGCAGTATTTT. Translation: CASSSGLAPDTQYF.

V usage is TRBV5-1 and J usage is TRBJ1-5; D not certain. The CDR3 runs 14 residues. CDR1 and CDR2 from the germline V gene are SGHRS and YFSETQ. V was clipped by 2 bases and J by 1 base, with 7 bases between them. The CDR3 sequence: CASSFSGSNQPQHF. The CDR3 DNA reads TGCGCCAGCAGCTTTTCAGGCAGCAATCAGCCCCAGCATTTT.

Here the CDR3 DNA reads TGTGCCAGCAGTTCTCCGGGACTAGCGAGCCATGAGCAGTTCTTC. Amino acids: CASSSPGLASHEQFF. The chain couples TRBV6-1 to TRBJ2-1; TRBD2 agrees at 10 bases. Germline V gene data show CDR1 as MNHNS and CDR2 as SASEGT. After removal of 5 bases from V and 8 bases from J, the junction contained 9 bases not matched to a gene. The CDR3 length is 15 residues.

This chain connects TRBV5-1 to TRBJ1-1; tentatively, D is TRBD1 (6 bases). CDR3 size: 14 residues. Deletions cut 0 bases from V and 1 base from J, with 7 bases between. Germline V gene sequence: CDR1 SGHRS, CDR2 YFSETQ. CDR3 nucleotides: TGCGCCAGCAGCTTGGACAGGGCGAACACTGAAGCTTTCTTT. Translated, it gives CASSLDRANTEAFF.

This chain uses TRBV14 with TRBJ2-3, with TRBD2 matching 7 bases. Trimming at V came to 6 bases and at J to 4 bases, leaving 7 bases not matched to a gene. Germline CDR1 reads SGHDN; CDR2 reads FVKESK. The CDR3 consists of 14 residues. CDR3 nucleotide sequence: TGTGCCAGCAGAGGACTAGGCGTCTCAGATACGCAGTATTTT. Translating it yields CASRGLGVSDTQYF.

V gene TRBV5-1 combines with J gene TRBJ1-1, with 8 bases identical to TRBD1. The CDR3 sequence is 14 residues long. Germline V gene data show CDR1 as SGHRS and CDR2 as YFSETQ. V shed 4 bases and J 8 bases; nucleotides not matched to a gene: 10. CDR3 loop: CASSTTGTGVEAFF. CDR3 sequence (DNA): TGCGCCAGCAGCACAACCGGGACAGGCGTCGAAGCTTTCTTT.